This T cell receptor (beta chain) was sequenced during a study of blood T cell repertoires in COVID-19. In the study overall: Donors in the United States, Italy and Spain gave samples during acute or convalescent COVID-19. Sources were T cells, B-cell-depleted T cells, or PBMCs; the material itself was cDNA or gDNA.

Per the study methods: The authors estimated nucleated cell counts from reference gene primer amplification. Only in-frame clones appear in the TCRdb table, and some are missing; sequencing was by immunoSEQ multiplex PCR. V and J calls plus clone size are reproduced from that table; the DNA served to infer D and trimming. The repertoire holds 85,000 to 110,000 clones, with about 90% as singletons. CDR1 is SGHNT and CDR2 is YYREEE in the germline V gene (reference sequence). V was trimmed by 3 bases and J by 0 bases, leaving 16 bases between them. The CDR3 has 17 residues. This rearrangement joins TRBV5-4 to TRBJ2-1, with D possibly matching TRBD1 (6 bases). The sequence came from a human donor in a cohort sampled during active COVID-19. Sequencing was performed on peripheral blood. The DNA of the CDR3 is TGTGCCAGCAGCTCGGATCAGGACAGCCTCTCCTACAATGAGCAGTTCTTC. It specifies CASSSDQDSLSYNEQFF.